A selection of T cell receptor beta chains follows, all from one sample in a study of cytomegalovirus exposure and HLA in healthy donors. Data came from immunoSEQ multiplex PCR; TCRdb stores just in-frame clones and leaves some out. The sample has some 110,000 clones, 81% seen once; the top ten hold 3.9%. The sequenced sample was PBMCs. The receptors were gathered from a woman in her 30s in good health and CMV-seronegative. Both conserved end residues are part of each CDR3. Each record gives: J gene, clone size, D gene, V gene, CDR3 DNA, CDR3 protein. The D gene is left open where the match is weak. Rows may omit the clone size; those that give it use once, few, many or a size class.

j_gene: TRBJ1-3
abundance: NA
d_gene: NA
v_gene: TRBV4-1
CDR3nt: TGCGCCAGCAGCCAAGGCAACAGGGAGAGCTCTGGAAACACCATATATTTT
CDR3aa: CASSQGNRESSGNTIYF

j_gene: TRBJ2-7
abundance: NA
d_gene: TRBD1
v_gene: TRBV5-1
CDR3nt: TGCGCCAGCAGCTTGCCGGGACAGACGTACGAGCAGTACTTC
CDR3aa: CASSLPGQTYEQYF

j_gene: TRBJ2-1
abundance: NA
d_gene: TRBD2
v_gene: TRBV28
CDR3nt: TGTGCCAGCATGATCGGGAGGGCCCACAATGAGCAGTTCTTC
CDR3aa: CASMIGRAHNEQFF

j_gene: TRBJ2-7
abundance: once
d_gene: NA
v_gene: TRBV11-3
CDR3nt: TGTGCCAGCAGCTTAGAGGCAGGTTCCCCCTACGAGCAGTACTTC
CDR3aa: CASSLEAGSPYEQYF

j_gene: TRBJ1-1
abundance: NA
d_gene: TRBD1
v_gene: TRBV11-2
CDR3nt: TGTGCCAGCAGCTTATCGGCAGGGGGCTTACAGACTGAAGCTTTCTTT
CDR3aa: CASSLSAGGLQTEAFF

j_gene: TRBJ1-1
abundance: NA
d_gene: NA
v_gene: TRBV12-5
CDR3nt: TGTGCTAGTGTCCTACAGGGCCCGAACACTGAAGCTTTCTTT
CDR3aa: CASVLQGPNTEAFF

j_gene: TRBJ1-5
abundance: NA
d_gene: TRBD1
v_gene: TRBV6-6
CDR3nt: TGTGCCAGCAGGGACAGGAGGGGCTATAGCAATCAGCCCCAGCATTTT
CDR3aa: CASRDRRGYSNQPQHF

j_gene: TRBJ2-2
abundance: once
d_gene: NA
v_gene: TRBV7-3
CDR3nt: TGTGCCAGCAGCTTAAACGGCGGCGGACTCACCGGGGAGCTGTTTTTT
CDR3aa: CASSLNGGGLTGELFF

j_gene: TRBJ2-3
abundance: NA
d_gene: TRBD1
v_gene: TRBV10-3
CDR3nt: TGTGCCACCAGAAATGTGGGAGGGACAGGGGATACGCAGTATTTT
CDR3aa: CATRNVGGTGDTQYF

j_gene: TRBJ2-4
abundance: NA
d_gene: NA
v_gene: TRBV19
CDR3nt: TGTGCCAGTAGTCCTTCCGGGACCGGGAGCATTCAGTACTTC
CDR3aa: CASSPSGTGSIQYF

j_gene: TRBJ2-1
abundance: NA
d_gene: NA
v_gene: TRBV11-2
CDR3nt: TGTGCCAGCAGGCCTTTACGGGGGAGACAATGGGAGCAGTTCTTC
CDR3aa: CASRPLRGRQWEQFF

j_gene: TRBJ2-1
abundance: NA
d_gene: TRBD2
v_gene: TRBV30
CDR3nt: TGTGCCTGGAGTGATTCACTAGCGGGAGGGGGCAATGAGCAGTTCTTC
CDR3aa: CAWSDSLAGGGNEQFF

j_gene: TRBJ1-1
abundance: NA
d_gene: NA
v_gene: TRBV27
CDR3nt: TGTGCCAGCAGTTTGGAACAGGGAGGGACTGAAGCTTTCTTT
CDR3aa: CASSLEQGGTEAFF

j_gene: TRBJ2-3
abundance: NA
d_gene: TRBD1
v_gene: TRBV19
CDR3nt: TGTGCCAGTACCGCCACAGACAGGGGAATCACAGATACGCAGTATTTT
CDR3aa: CASTATDRGITDTQYF

j_gene: TRBJ2-3
abundance: NA
d_gene: TRBD2
v_gene: TRBV7-9
CDR3nt: TGTTCCAGCAGCCCGCCCCCCGGACTAGCGGGAGGTGGGAAAGATACGCAGTATTTT
CDR3aa: CSSSPPPGLAGGGKDTQYF

j_gene: TRBJ2-1
abundance: few
d_gene: TRBD2
v_gene: TRBV5-1
CDR3nt: TGCGCCAGCAGCCCAAGGACTAGCGGGTACTACAATGAGCAGTTCTTC
CDR3aa: CASSPRTSGYYNEQFF

j_gene: TRBJ1-3
abundance: NA
d_gene: NA
v_gene: TRBV20-1
CDR3nt: TGCAGTGCCCCGACAGGAAACACCATATATTTT
CDR3aa: CSAPTGNTIYF

j_gene: TRBJ1-5
abundance: NA
d_gene: NA
v_gene: TRBV7-2
CDR3nt: TGTGCCAGCAGCTTTAGATCGGGACAGCCCCAGCATTTT
CDR3aa: CASSFRSGQPQHF

j_gene: TRBJ2-7
abundance: NA
d_gene: TRBD2
v_gene: TRBV30
CDR3nt: TGTGCCTGGAGTGTACTTCCTAGCGGGGTCTACGAGCAGTACTTC
CDR3aa: CAWSVLPSGVYEQYF

j_gene: TRBJ1-2
abundance: NA
d_gene: NA
v_gene: TRBV28
CDR3nt: TGTGCCAGCGGCAGGCCGACGAATGGCTACACCTTC
CDR3aa: CASGRPTNGYTF

j_gene: TRBJ2-7
abundance: NA
d_gene: TRBD2
v_gene: TRBV27
CDR3nt: TGTGCCAGCAGTCGACTAGCGGGAACTCGCCGGGAGCAGTACTTC
CDR3aa: CASSRLAGTRREQYF

j_gene: TRBJ2-3
abundance: NA
d_gene: NA
v_gene: TRBV6-1
CDR3nt: TGTGCCAGCAGTGAAACCCCGTTAGTTGGGCAGTATTTT
CDR3aa: CASSETPLVGQYF

j_gene: TRBJ1-5
abundance: few
d_gene: TRBD1
v_gene: TRBV6-1
CDR3nt: TGTGCCAGCAGAAAGGGGGCAGGTAATCAGCCCCAGCATTTT
CDR3aa: CASRKGAGNQPQHF

j_gene: TRBJ2-5
abundance: NA
d_gene: NA
v_gene: TRBV6-1
CDR3nt: TGTGCCAGCAGTGAAGCCAGGGGAGAGACCCAGTACTTC
CDR3aa: CASSEARGETQYF

j_gene: TRBJ2-1
abundance: once
d_gene: TRBD2
v_gene: TRBV9
CDR3nt: TGTGCCAGTAAGGGGCAGGGTGGAACTAGCGGGACGGGTGAGCAGTTCTTC
CDR3aa: CASKGQGGTSGTGEQFF

j_gene: TRBJ2-7
abundance: once
d_gene: NA
v_gene: TRBV6-1
CDR3nt: TGTGCCAGCAGTGAAGGACAGTATAGTGACGAGCAGTACTTC
CDR3aa: CASSEGQYSDEQYF

j_gene: TRBJ2-7
abundance: few
d_gene: NA
v_gene: TRBV19
CDR3nt: TGTGCCAGTAGCCCCGGTATATCGGGTGTTGAGCAGTACTTC
CDR3aa: CASSPGISGVEQYF

j_gene: TRBJ2-7
abundance: NA
d_gene: NA
v_gene: TRBV27
CDR3nt: TGTGCCAGCAGTTTAGGCGGTACCTACGAGCAGTACTTC
CDR3aa: CASSLGGTYEQYF

j_gene: TRBJ2-5
abundance: NA
d_gene: TRBD1
v_gene: TRBV7-8
CDR3nt: TGTGCCAGCAGCTTAACCAGGGGGCAAGAGACCCAGTACTTC
CDR3aa: CASSLTRGQETQYF

j_gene: TRBJ2-2
abundance: once
d_gene: TRBD2
v_gene: TRBV5-1
CDR3nt: TGCGCCAGACCTCGGGGGACTAGCGGGGAACCTTACACCGGGGAGCTGTTTTTT
CDR3aa: CARPRGTSGEPYTGELFF

j_gene: TRBJ2-3
abundance: NA
d_gene: NA
v_gene: TRBV19
CDR3nt: TGTGCCAGTAGTCCGGGGGAGAGGGGCACAGATACGCAGTATTTT
CDR3aa: CASSPGERGTDTQYF

j_gene: TRBJ2-3
abundance: NA
d_gene: TRBD1
v_gene: TRBV7-9
CDR3nt: TGTTCCAGCAGCAAAGACCAGGGGGAGACAGATACGCAGTATTTT
CDR3aa: CSSSKDQGETDTQYF

j_gene: TRBJ2-7
abundance: NA
d_gene: NA
v_gene: TRBV27
CDR3nt: TGTGCCAGCAGTAGAAGTACGGGAGTTTATGAGCAGTACTTC
CDR3aa: CASSRSTGVYEQYF

j_gene: TRBJ2-7
abundance: once
d_gene: NA
v_gene: TRBV7-9
CDR3nt: TGTGCCACCTCAAGCGCCCCCTACGAGCAGTACTTC
CDR3aa: CATSSAPYEQYF

j_gene: TRBJ2-7
abundance: once
d_gene: TRBD1
v_gene: TRBV10-1
CDR3nt: TGCGCCAGCAGTGAGTCGCTGGGACAGCCAATCTACGAGCAGTACTTC
CDR3aa: CASSESLGQPIYEQYF

j_gene: TRBJ2-7
abundance: NA
d_gene: TRBD2
v_gene: TRBV7-2
CDR3nt: TGTGCCAGCAGCGAACGGAGGCTAGCGGGAGGCGAGCAGTACTTC
CDR3aa: CASSERRLAGGEQYF

j_gene: TRBJ1-1
abundance: NA
d_gene: NA
v_gene: TRBV5-8
CDR3nt: TGTGCCAGCAGCTTGGCCCAGATGAACACTGAAGCTTTCTTT
CDR3aa: CASSLAQMNTEAFF

j_gene: TRBJ2-7
abundance: NA
d_gene: NA
v_gene: TRBV5-1
CDR3nt: TGCGCCAGCAGCTTTGAGGGTTCCTACGAGCAGTACTTC
CDR3aa: CASSFEGSYEQYF

j_gene: TRBJ2-7
abundance: NA
d_gene: TRBD2
v_gene: TRBV9
CDR3nt: TGTGCCAGCAGCGTAGGGGCGTTAGGGCTAGCGGGAGCCGGCGAGCAGTACTTC
CDR3aa: CASSVGALGLAGAGEQYF

j_gene: TRBJ2-2
abundance: NA
d_gene: NA
v_gene: TRBV6-5
CDR3nt: TGTGCCAGCAGCGTTAGGCAGGGGGGTTCCGGGGAGCTGTTTTTT
CDR3aa: CASSVRQGGSGELFF

j_gene: TRBJ1-1
abundance: NA
d_gene: NA
v_gene: TRBV21-1
CDR3nt: TGTGCCAGCAGCAAAGATAAGTCCGGGGACTCCACTGAAGCTTTCTTT
CDR3aa: CASSKDKSGDSTEAFF

j_gene: TRBJ2-1
abundance: NA
d_gene: NA
v_gene: TRBV7-6
CDR3nt: TGTGCCAGCAGCTTTGAGGCTAGCCGGAATGGAAATGAGCAGTTCTTC
CDR3aa: CASSFEASRNGNEQFF

j_gene: TRBJ2-7
abundance: NA
d_gene: TRBD1
v_gene: TRBV5-1
CDR3nt: TGCGCCAGCAGCAGGGACAGGGTTCCCCCCTACGAGCAGTACTTC
CDR3aa: CASSRDRVPPYEQYF

j_gene: TRBJ2-3
abundance: NA
d_gene: NA
v_gene: TRBV7-2
CDR3nt: TGTGCCAGCAGGTATAGCGGAGGGGGCACAGATACGCAGTATTTT
CDR3aa: CASRYSGGGTDTQYF

j_gene: TRBJ2-5
abundance: NA
d_gene: TRBD1
v_gene: TRBV19
CDR3nt: TGTGCCAGTAGTATCGACAGGGGGCCGAAGACCCAGTACTTC
CDR3aa: CASSIDRGPKTQYF

j_gene: TRBJ1-4
abundance: NA
d_gene: TRBD1
v_gene: TRBV18
CDR3nt: TGTGCCAGCTCACTACAGGGGCCTAACGGTGAAAAACTGTTTTTT
CDR3aa: CASSLQGPNGEKLFF

j_gene: TRBJ1-2
abundance: once
d_gene: TRBD1
v_gene: TRBV7-9
CDR3nt: TGTGCCAGCAGCTTGGACAGGGGGGTCTATGGCTACACCTTC
CDR3aa: CASSLDRGVYGYTF